This entry features one T cell receptor (beta chain) sequence. What it recognizes is unknown. Measured with immunoSEQ multiplex PCR; TCRdb has only the in-frame clones, and not every one. This repertoire shows under 35,000 clones, approximately 71% found once; its top ten account for about 0.45%. Germline V lookup: CDR1 LNHDA, CDR2 SQIVND (reference sequence). This CDR3 region has 13 residues. V shed 7 bases and J 6 bases; nucleotides not matched to a gene: 6. These data are taken from a study of STAT5B mutations in CD4+ large granular lymphocyte leukemia. Study outcomes and limitations: Data were not HLA-matched across samples. TRBV06-family usage was enriched in top patient clones (8/27) versus controls (2/35). No patients shared main leukemic clonotypes, though about 25% appeared at low frequency elsewhere.

Material for sequencing was CD4+ T cells from blood buffy coats. This clonotype was sampled from a human donor in good health. The gene calls are TRBV19 and TRBJ1-5, with 7 bases identical to TRBD1. CDR3 sequence reads: CASTEGAVQPQHF. The CDR3 nucleotides read TGTGCCAGTACCGAGGGGGCGGTTCAGCCCCAGCATTTT.